This entry lists 32 T cell receptor beta chains sequenced from one sample in a study of T cell responses to AZD1222 COVID-19 vaccine. Assay: immunoSEQ multiplex PCR; the TCRdb copy retains only in-frame clones and omits some. The sample holds some 150,000 clones; around nine tenths are singletons and the top ten take 5%. The sample here was peripheral blood, taken on day 0 of AZD1222 vaccination. These receptors were collected from an adult in good health.

This chain joins TRBV27 and TRBJ2-7; 10 positions match TRBD1. With 5 bases clipped from V and 6 bases from J, the junction kept 7 bases outside the gene matches. CDR1 is MNHEY and CDR2 is SMNVEV in the germline V gene (reference sequence). The CDR3 is 14 amino acids. CDR3 amino acids: CASSPPGTGVEQYF. Here the CDR3 DNA reads TGTGCCAGCAGTCCTCCCGGGACAGGGGTCGAGCAGTACTTC.

The chain is built from TRBV18 and TRBJ2-3; TRBD1 matches 7 bases. The length of the CDR3 is 15 residues. The J segment lost 1 base and the V segment lost 4 bases, leaving 5 bases of the junction unmatched. The germline gives CDR1 KGHSH, CDR2 LQKENI. The CDR3: CASSLSGGRTDTQYF. The DNA for the CDR3 is TGTGCCAGCTCACTCTCAGGGGGTCGCACAGATACGCAGTATTTT.

J is TRBJ2-2 and V is TRBV27; TRBD1 agrees at 9 bases. With V trimmed by 5 bases and J by 3 bases, 13 bases remained unmatched. The germline V gene has CDR1 MNHEY and CDR2 SMNVEV (reference sequence). This CDR3 has 18 amino acids. CDR3 sequence reads: CASSHRRDRVIYTGELFF. CDR3 nucleotide sequence: TGTGCCAGCAGTCACCGTCGGGACAGGGTAATTTACACCGGGGAGCTGTTTTTT.

The V call is TRBV14, the J call TRBJ2-7; D perhaps matches TRBD2 (6 bases). The CDR3 loop spans 12 amino acids. V dropped 3 bases and J dropped 6 bases, with 9 bases sitting between them. Germline CDR1 SGHDN, CDR2 FVKESK. In nucleotides, the CDR3 is TGTGCCAGCAGCCAGCGACTAGGCGAGCAGTACTTC. It translates to CASSQRLGEQYF.

The gene calls are TRBV9 and TRBJ1-1; no clear D. Germline CDR1 reads SGDLS; CDR2 reads YYNGEE. With 4 bases removed from V and 2 bases from J, the gap between germline ends came to 18 bases. The CDR3 covers 16 residues. The CDR3 loop reads CASSSPKGAYNTEAFF. The CDR3 DNA reads TGTGCCAGCAGCTCTCCTAAGGGAGCCTACAACACTGAAGCTTTCTTT.

This clone has just one count. Germline and junction disagree at one end, which may indicate a read error. The genes are TRBV28 and TRBJ1-2; TRBD1 matches 7 bases. CDR1 and CDR2 from the germline V gene are MDHEN and SYDVKM. This CDR3 is 16 amino acids long. The CDR3 here is CASSSTGILLNYDYTF. The CDR3 DNA is TGTGCCAGCAGTTCGACAGGGATTCTCCTAAACTATGACTACACCTTC.

The chain recombines TRBV7-6 with TRBJ2-3; D is undetermined. The CDR3 is 11 amino acids. Trimming left V 5 bases short and J 2 bases short, with 2 bases between. Germline values: CDR1 SGHVS, CDR2 FNYEAQ. CDR3 in DNA: TGTGCCAGCAGCGACACAGATACGCAGTATTTT. It yields the protein CASSDTDTQYF.

The chain couples TRBV24-1 to TRBJ2-2; TRBD1 aligns across 9 bases. CDR3 length: 16 amino acids. The germline CDR1 and CDR2 sequences are KGHDR and SFDVKD. V trimming: 4 bases; J trimming: 2 bases; junction bases outside the gene matches: 4. CDR3 sequence: CATSDRTGANTGELFF. Written as DNA, the CDR3 is TGTGCCACCAGTGACCGGACAGGGGCCAACACCGGGGAGCTGTTTTTT.

The chain joins TRBV27 to TRBJ2-2; TRBD2 might be the D (5 bases). There are 14 residues in the CDR3. The germline V gene encodes CDR1 MNHEY and CDR2 SMNVEV (reference sequence). Deletions cut 3 bases from V and 4 bases from J, with 9 bases between. The DNA for the CDR3 is TGTGCCAGCAGTTTCGGAGGATCCACCGGGGAGCTGTTTTTT. Translation: CASSFGGSTGELFF.

The chain joins TRBV10-3 to TRBJ2-1; no definite D call. CDR1 is ENHRY and CDR2 is SYGVKD in the germline V gene. CDR3 length: 12 amino acids. The V end lost 4 bases, the J end lost 4 bases, and 5 bases lay between the germline ends. The CDR3 here is CAISVGYNEQFF. CDR3 DNA sequence: TGTGCCATCAGTGTTGGTTACAATGAGCAGTTCTTC.

This rearrangement joins TRBV24-1 to TRBJ2-7; D gene uncertain. The CDR3 spans 14 residues. Germline V lookup: CDR1 KGHDR, CDR2 SFDVKD. Trimming removed 4 bases from V and 2 bases from J, with 11 bases in between. Here the CDR3 reads CATSDSTGPYEQYF. The CDR3, as DNA: TGTGCCACCAGTGACTCGACGGGTCCCTACGAGCAGTACTTC.

Regarding this clone: Different DNA sequences within this sample yield the same CDR3. The chain couples TRBV28 to TRBJ1-4, with TRBD1 matching over 9 bases. Germline CDR1 MDHEN, CDR2 SYDVKM. V shed 6 bases and J 8 bases; nucleotides not matched to a gene: 7. The CDR3 consists of 14 residues. The CDR3, as DNA: TGTGCCAGCAGCCCGGGACAGGGCCGGGAAAAACTGTTTTTT. Translating gives CASSPGQGREKLFF. Looking up the rest from reference TRBV28 and TRBJ1-4 gives the full variable domain: DVKVTQSSRYLVKRTGEKVFLECVQDMDHENMFWYRQDPGLGLRLIYFSYDVKMKEKGDIPEGYSVSREKKERFSLILESASTNQTSMYLCASSPGQGREKLFFGSGTQLSVL.

V gene TRBV15 combines with J gene TRBJ2-5; TRBD1 might be the D (6 bases). The germline V and J ends were trimmed by 0 bases and 5 bases, with 16 bases remaining between them. This CDR3 spans 16 amino acids. Per germline, CDR1 LNHNV and CDR2 YYDKDF (reference sequence). The CDR3 DNA reads as TGTGCCACCAGCAGAGATAAAGATCAGGGGTCGGAGACCCAGTACTTC. Its translation is CATSRDKDQGSETQYF.

V gene TRBV24-1 combines with J gene TRBJ1-2; D may be TRBD1 (5 bases). Trimming cost V 3 bases and J 6 bases, with 13 bases left between them. This CDR3 is 14 amino acids long. Germline V lookup: CDR1 KGHDR, CDR2 SFDVKD. The CDR3 is CATSDLQGSHGYTF. CDR3 bases: TGTGCCACCAGTGATCTCCAGGGATCCCATGGCTACACCTTC.

V usage is TRBV12-3 or TRBV12-4 and J usage is TRBJ1-2; the match to TRBD1 covers 10 bases. V lost 5 bases and J lost 8; bases outside the gene matches: 5. The CDR3 consists of 13 residues. The CDR3 is CASSIGTGAGYTF. Written as DNA, the CDR3 is TGTGCCAGCAGTATAGGGACAGGGGCCGGCTACACCTTC.

The gene calls are TRBV28 and TRBJ2-7; D is possibly TRBD1 (6 bases). This CDR3 region has 17 residues. The germline CDR1 and CDR2 sequences are MDHEN and SYDVKM. V was trimmed by 3 bases and J by 3 bases, leaving 21 bases between them. The CDR3 sequence: CASSFGPFQGKNYEQYF. CDR3 nucleotides: TGTGCCAGCAGTTTCGGGCCGTTCCAGGGGAAAAACTACGAGCAGTACTTC.

V usage is TRBV2 and J usage is TRBJ1-1; 7 bases fit TRBD1. Germline values: CDR1 SNHLY, CDR2 FYNNEI. The CDR3 is 13 amino acids. Trimming at V came to 7 bases and at J to 1 base, leaving 3 bases not matched to a gene. The CDR3 nucleotides read TGTGCCAGCACAGACAGGGAGAACACTGAAGCTTTCTTT. Encoded protein: CASTDRENTEAFF.

The chain is built from TRBV10-1 and TRBJ2-3; 9 bases agree with TRBD1. Germline V gene sequence: CDR1 WNHNN, CDR2 SYGVQD (reference sequence). The ends lost 1 base at V and 1 base at J; junction bases unmatched: 9. This CDR3 has 18 amino acids. Written as DNA, the CDR3 is TGCGCCAGCAGTGAGTTCCCGACAGGGGGACGGTGCACAGATACGCAGTATTTT. It codes for CASSEFPTGGRCTDTQYF.

This chain joins TRBV7-2 and TRBJ1-3; possible D gene TRBD1, 5 bases. This CDR3 has 15 amino acids. CDR1 is SGHTA and CDR2 is FQGNSA in the germline V gene. With 4 bases removed from V and 1 base from J, the gap between germline ends came to 11 bases. The CDR3 reads CASSSTGLSGNTIYF. As DNA, the CDR3 is TGTGCCAGCAGCTCAACAGGTTTATCTGGAAACACCATATATTTT.

This chain links TRBV7-3 with TRBJ2-2; D remains ambiguous. There are 15 residues in the CDR3. With 5 bases removed from V and 7 bases from J, the gap between germline ends came to 17 bases. Germline CDR1 reads SGHTA; CDR2 reads FQGTGA. As DNA, the CDR3 is TGTGCCAGCAGCCCCACCCCCCTCATTGGCGGGGAGCTGTTTTTT. This codes for CASSPTPLIGGELFF.

A remark on this clone: Other nucleotide sequences from this sample produce the same CDR3. This chain joins TRBV6-5 and TRBJ1-2; maybe TRBD1 (5 bases). Trimming cost V 0 bases and J 3 bases, with 8 bases left between them. Germline loops: CDR1 MNHEY, CDR2 SVGAGI. CDR3 length: 14 residues. CDR3 in amino acids: CASSYSSRDYGYTF. The CDR3 nucleotides read TGTGCCAGCAGTTACTCGTCCAGGGACTATGGCTACACCTTC.

The chain has TRBV28 and TRBJ1-6; D ambiguous. Trimming removed 4 bases from V and 7 bases from J, with 14 bases in between. The CDR3 totals 15 residues. Germline CDR1 reads MDHEN; CDR2 reads SYDVKM. CDR3 sequence: CASSSPNGINSPLHF. DNA for the CDR3: TGTGCCAGCAGTTCCCCGAACGGGATCAATTCACCCCTCCACTTT.

This clone was picked up one time. V gene TRBV11-2 combines with J gene TRBJ2-2, with D possibly called TRBD1 or TRBD2 (5 bases each). The germline V and J ends were trimmed by 2 bases and 7 bases, with 17 bases remaining between them. Germline V gene data show CDR1 as SGHAT and CDR2 as FQNNGV. The CDR3 is 16 amino acids. The CDR3 region is CASSLRSGQGGGELFF. The CDR3 DNA follows: TGTGCCAGCAGCTTAAGAAGCGGTCAGGGTGGCGGGGAGCTGTTTTTT.

The V and J genes are TRBV5-4 and TRBJ2-5, with D perhaps TRBD2 (6 bases). Germline CDR1 SGHNT, CDR2 YYREEE (reference sequence). The CDR3 is made up of 15 amino acids. The V gene lost 5 bases and the J gene lost 5 bases, with 19 bases spanning the gap. CDR3 sequence (DNA): TGTGCCAGCAGTGTTGCAGGGAGGCGGCTGGAGACCCAGTACTTC. It codes for CASSVAGRRLETQYF.

A remark on this clone: Germline and junction disagree at one end, which may indicate a read error. The V gene is TRBV6-5, the J gene TRBJ1-1; D call uncertain. The V gene's germline CDR1 is MNHEY and CDR2 SVGAGI. The CDR3 is made up of 11 amino acids. The CDR3, as DNA: TGTGCCAGCAGTTCCCAAAATAATCTCTCTTTT. Residues: CASSSQNNLSF.

The V and J genes are TRBV3-1 (or the pseudogene TRBV3-2) and TRBJ2-1; D gene ambiguous. The CDR3 has 14 amino acids. V was cut by 2 bases and J by 6 bases, with 11 bases left in between. Germline CDR1 LGHDT, CDR2 YNNKEL (reference sequence). The CDR3 reads CASSQRDWGNEQFF. The CDR3, as DNA: TGTGCCAGCAGCCAACGAGACTGGGGCAATGAGCAGTTCTTC.

This chain links TRBV7-9 with TRBJ2-1; 12 positions agree with TRBD2. The CDR3 is 20 residues long. Trimming cost V 5 bases and J 6 bases; bases outside gene matches: 20. Looked up from germline, CDR1 is SEHNR and CDR2 is FQNEAQ (reference sequence). CDR3 in DNA: TGTGCCAGCAGCAACGGAAACTCCCGACTAGCGGGAGTTCGGTTCAATGAGCAGTTCTTC. As protein: CASSNGNSRLAGVRFNEQFF.

This clone appeared once. The V call is TRBV9, the J call TRBJ2-3; a possible D gene is TRBD2 (6 bases). The CDR3 has 14 amino acids. With 0 bases removed from V and 6 bases from J, the gap between germline ends came to 11 bases. Germline CDR1 reads SGDLS; CDR2 reads YYNGEE. The CDR3 coding sequence is TGTGCCAGCAGCGTAGAGAAGCGGGTGGATACGCAGTATTTT. Protein product: CASSVEKRVDTQYF.

DNA for the CDR3: TGTGCCAGTAGTATAAAGGGGAATCAGCCCCAGCATTTT. Translated, it gives CASSIKGNQPQHF. This chain uses TRBV19 with TRBJ1-5; TRBD1 might be the D (5 bases). CDR1 and CDR2 from the germline V gene are LNHDA and SQIVND (reference sequence). The CDR3 consists of 13 residues. V lost 2 bases, J lost 4 bases, and 6 bases lay in between.

The J gene is TRBJ1-2, the V gene TRBV28; 7 nucleotides align to TRBD1. This CDR3 comprises 13 residues. Germline CDR1 MDHEN, CDR2 SYDVKM. Trimming at V came to 7 bases and at J to 8 bases, leaving 10 bases not matched to a gene. CDR3 residues: CASKPTGWFGYTF. The CDR3 region has the DNA TGTGCCAGCAAACCGACAGGGTGGTTCGGCTACACCTTC.

V and J are TRBV5-4 and TRBJ1-2; TRBD1 aligns across 7 bases. The ends lost 4 bases at V and 3 bases at J; junction bases unmatched: 0. The CDR3 has 12 amino acids. Germline V lookup: CDR1 SGHNT, CDR2 YYREEE (reference sequence). CDR3 sequence (DNA): TGTGCCAGCAGCGACAGGGACTATGGCTACACCTTC. It encodes CASSDRDYGYTF.

The genes are TRBV24-1 and TRBJ2-2; D gene unclear. V lost 2 bases, J lost 0 bases, and 12 bases lay in between. Germline-derived CDR1 and CDR2 are KGHDR and SFDVKD. The CDR3 runs 17 residues. The CDR3 coding sequence is TGTGCCACCAGTGATTCTTCGCGGAGCGCGAACACCGGGGAGCTGTTTTTT. Residues: CATSDSSRSANTGELFF.